These 20 T cell receptor beta chains were all obtained from the same sample, sequenced in a study of blood T cell repertoires in COVID-19. The data were produced by immunoSEQ multiplex PCR, yet TCRdb's version contains in-frame clones alone and is incomplete. The sample lists about 160,000 clones, 85% to 95% seen once, with roughly 4.5% in the top ten. Sequenced material: peripheral blood. These receptors originate from a woman between 50 and 59 years old with acute or convalescent COVID-19.

This clone was found a few times. The genes are TRBV18 and TRBJ2-5, with no clear D. Trimming pared 6 bases from V and 2 bases from J, leaving 7 bases between. The V gene's germline CDR1 is KGHSH and CDR2 LQKENI. The CDR3 spans 12 residues. The CDR3 coding sequence is TGTGCCAGCTCCCGCCGGCAAGAGACCCAGTACTTC. Translating it yields CASSRRQETQYF.

The genes are TRBV19 and TRBJ1-4; no definite D call. This CDR3 is built from 15 residues. V gave up 3 bases and J gave up 4 bases, with 12 bases separating them. In germline, CDR1 is LNHDA, CDR2 SQIVND (reference sequence). The CDR3 loop is CASSIGGLNNEKLFF. The CDR3 bases are TGTGCCAGTAGTATCGGCGGGTTAAATAATGAAAAACTGTTTTTT.

This clone came up once. The chain links TRBV2 to TRBJ1-5; D ambiguous. Germline V gene sequence: CDR1 SNHLY, CDR2 FYNNEI. V lost 4 bases and J lost 4, with 8 bases in between. The CDR3 has 13 residues. The CDR3 nucleotides are TGTGCCAGCAGTGCAGTATGGAATCAGCCCCAGCATTTT. Residues: CASSAVWNQPQHF.

This sequence joins TRBV5-1 and TRBJ2-1; 7 positions agree with TRBD2. Germline CDR1 reads SGHRS; CDR2 reads YFSETQ. V trimming: 3 bases; J trimming: 6 bases; junction bases outside the gene matches: 6. The CDR3 spans 14 residues. The CDR3 reads CASSWEGRANEQFF. For the CDR3, the DNA is TGCGCCAGCAGCTGGGAGGGGCGTGCCAATGAGCAGTTCTTC.

The CDR3 coding sequence is TGTGCCAGCAGCATCTGGGACAGGTCTGTGTCTGGCTACACCTTC. This translates into CASSIWDRSVSGYTF. This chain uses TRBV5-4 with TRBJ1-2, with TRBD1 identical over 8 bases. CDR3 size: 15 residues. V was pared by 4 bases and J by 7 bases, with 12 bases of the junction left unmatched. Germline V gene data show CDR1 as SGHNT and CDR2 as YYREEE (reference sequence).

The chain uses TRBV3-1 (or the pseudogene TRBV3-2) and TRBJ1-4; 7 bases are shared with TRBD1. The CDR3 length is 13 residues. The germline CDR1 and CDR2 sequences are LGHDT and YNNKEL (reference sequence). V trimming: 0 bases; J trimming: 11 bases; junction bases outside the gene matches: 3. This CDR3 is CASSQEQGRKLFF. The CDR3 coding sequence is TGTGCCAGCAGCCAAGAACAGGGGCGGAAACTGTTTTTT.

This chain links TRBV28 with TRBJ2-7; D not certain. V was cut by 2 bases and J by 5 bases, with 7 bases left in between. The CDR3 has 12 residues. Germline V gene data show CDR1 as MDHEN and CDR2 as SYDVKM. Here the CDR3 reads CASSLLRDEQYF. CDR3 sequence (DNA): TGTGCCAGCAGTTTACTCCGCGACGAGCAGTACTTC.

V gene TRBV7-2 combines with J gene TRBJ2-5, with a weak D call TRBD2 (5 bases). The V end was cut by 3 bases, the J end by 3 bases, with 14 bases between. Germline lookup yields CDR1 SGHTA and CDR2 FQGNSA. There are 15 residues in the CDR3. CDR3 residues: CASSFMREVEETQYF. DNA of the CDR3: TGTGCCAGCAGCTTCATGAGGGAAGTCGAAGAGACCCAGTACTTC.

The J gene is TRBJ1-3, the V gene TRBV3-1 (or the pseudogene TRBV3-2); D remains unclear. The V end lost 4 bases, the J end lost 6 bases, and 7 bases lay between the germline ends. Per germline, CDR1 LGHDT and CDR2 YNNKEL (reference sequence). This CDR3 has 12 residues. DNA for the CDR3: TGTGCCAGCAGCCCCACACAAAACACCATATATTTT. Its protein is CASSPTQNTIYF.

This clone has a single count. The chain has TRBV7-2 and TRBJ1-1; TRBD1 agrees at 11 bases. The germline gives CDR1 SGHTA, CDR2 FQGNSA. Trimming cost V 5 bases and J 5 bases; bases outside gene matches: 10. The CDR3 runs 16 residues. The CDR3 region has the DNA TGTGCCAGCAGCCCCACCGGGACAGGGGGGATTACTGAAGCTTTCTTT. This codes for CASSPTGTGGITEAFF.

V gene TRBV25-1 combines with J gene TRBJ2-1; 9 bases are a match to TRBD1. V shed 1 base, J shed 9 bases, and the junction held 7 bases outside the gene matches. The germline V gene encodes CDR1 MGHDK and CDR2 SYGVNS. The CDR3 runs to 15 residues. The CDR3: CASSEFNRGRGEQFF. CDR3 coding DNA: TGTGCCAGCAGTGAATTTAACAGGGGGCGAGGTGAGCAGTTCTTC.

This clone was counted a single time. The chain employs TRBV11-2 and TRBJ2-3, with TRBD2 as a possible D gene (5 bases). V was shortened by 1 base and J by 0 bases, with 8 bases between the two germline ends. The CDR3 is 15 residues long. The germline CDR1 and CDR2 sequences are SGHAT and FQNNGV. The DNA for the CDR3 is TGTGCCAGCAGCTTAGGGACTTCTAGCACAGATACGCAGTATTTT. Its protein product is CASSLGTSSTDTQYF.

This chain uses TRBV6-1 with TRBJ1-2; TRBD1 matches at 7 bases. The trim removed 1 base at V and 3 bases at J, leaving 5 bases unmatched. The germline gives CDR1 MNHNS, CDR2 SASEGT. This CDR3 contains 15 residues. CDR3 nucleotides: TGTGCCAGCAGTGAAGGAGACAGGGAGGACTATGGCTACACCTTC. It codes for CASSEGDREDYGYTF.

The rearrangement uses TRBV10-3 and TRBJ2-3; D possibly corresponds to TRBD2 (6 bases). This CDR3 is built from 12 residues. The germline gives CDR1 ENHRY, CDR2 SYGVKD. Trimming left V 10 bases short and J 6 bases short, with 14 bases between. CDR3 bases: TGTGCCACGACTAGTTGGAGCGATACGCAGTATTTT. The encoded protein is CATTSWSDTQYF.

The CDR3 here is CASSLGPRGGNTIYF. CDR3 coding DNA: TGTGCCAGCTCCCTAGGTCCTCGGGGAGGAAACACCATATATTTT. This chain joins TRBV7-6 and TRBJ1-3; no reliable D call. In germline, CDR1 is SGHVS, CDR2 FNYEAQ. This CDR3 has 15 amino acids. Trimming removed 8 bases at V and 4 bases at J, with 18 bases between.

The J gene is TRBJ2-2, the V gene TRBV7-8; TRBD1 matches 9 bases. Losses at the gene ends were 5 bases for V and 5 bases for J; bases not matched to a gene: 15. The CDR3 runs to 18 residues. Germline loops: CDR1 SGHVS, CDR2 FQNEAQ. The CDR3 DNA reads TGTGCCAGCAGCAGAAGACCCGGGACAGGGTCCGGGACCGGGGAGCTGTTTTTT. Amino acids: CASSRRPGTGSGTGELFF. Combining the CDR3 with reference TRBV7-8 and TRBJ2-2 gives the whole variable domain GAGVSQSPRYKVAKRGQDVALRCDPISGHVSLFWYQQALGQGPEFLTYFQNEAQLDKSGLPSDRFFAERPEGSVSTLKIQRTQQEDSAVYLCASSRRPGTGSGTGELFFGEGSRLTVL.

The chain uses TRBV3-1 (or the pseudogene TRBV3-2) and TRBJ1-1, with 9 bases fitting TRBD1. Looked up from germline, CDR1 is LGHDT and CDR2 is YNNKEL (reference sequence). The CDR3 runs to 14 residues. Germline trimming cut 3 bases from V and 7 bases from J; bases unmatched to any gene: 6. Written as DNA, the CDR3 is TGTGCCAGCAGCCACCTACAGGGGGCCGGTGAAGCTTTCTTT. Residues: CASSHLQGAGEAFF.

This rearrangement joins TRBV12-5 to TRBJ2-5; D is perhaps TRBD1 (6 bases). Germline V gives CDR1 LGHNT, CDR2 FRNRAP. V lost 1 base to trimming and J lost 4 bases, with 16 bases between them. CDR3 length: 16 residues. The CDR3 region is CASGLGPGEPRETQYF. The CDR3 nucleotides read TGTGCTAGTGGTTTGGGACCAGGGGAGCCTCGAGAGACCCAGTACTTC.

This rearrangement joins TRBV18 to TRBJ1-5; a weak D match, TRBD1 (5 bases). The ends were cut back, 1 base at V and 4 bases at J, with 8 bases in the middle. The CDR3 contains 14 residues. Germline CDR1 KGHSH, CDR2 LQKENI. CDR3 in DNA: TGTGCCAGCTCACCACGGCGGGGGAATCAGCCCCAGCATTTT. It specifies CASSPRRGNQPQHF.

The rearrangement uses TRBV28 and TRBJ1-2; perhaps TRBD1 as D (6 bases). The CDR3 runs to 14 residues. Per the germline V gene, CDR1 is MDHEN and CDR2 is SYDVKM. The germline V and J ends were trimmed by 2 bases and 3 bases, with 10 bases remaining between them. The CDR3 DNA reads TGTGCCAGCAGTTTAGAGCAGGGGCACTATGGCTACACCTTC. Translated, it gives CASSLEQGHYGYTF.